A single sample gave rise to the 14 T cell receptor beta chains below, sequenced in a study of shared T cell receptors in the human thymus. The repertoire was sequenced with immunoSEQ multiplex PCR; TCRdb's copy has only in-frame clones and lacks some. The repertoire has some 660,000 clones, around 87% of them found once; the top ten carry 0.0094%. This sample was shared with a second study, whose subject was human thymus T cells.

The sequenced sample was thymocytes. All receptors come from a boy under two years old with a congenital heart defect.

Notes on this clone: The sample has other DNA sequences that encode this CDR3 too. The rearrangement uses TRBV30 and TRBJ1-6; D gene uncertain. The germline CDR1 and CDR2 sequences are GTSNPN and SVGIG (reference sequence). V dropped 3 bases and J dropped 0 bases, with 9 bases sitting between them. This CDR3 contains 15 residues. The CDR3 loop reads CAWRPKDSYNSPLHF. CDR3 coding DNA: TGTGCCTGGAGGCCTAAAGACTCCTATAATTCACCCCTCCACTTT.

The chain recombines TRBV5-6 with TRBJ2-5; 10 nucleotides line up with TRBD2. With 0 bases clipped from V and 5 bases from J, the junction kept 16 bases outside the gene matches. From germline, CDR1 is SGHDT and CDR2 YYEEEE. CDR3 length: 19 amino acids. CDR3 DNA: TGTGCCAGCAGCTTGGCCTCGCGGACAAATAGCGGGAGGAGGGAGACCCAGTACTTC. It codes for CASSLASRTNSGRRETQYF.

This clone came up once. The V and J genes are TRBV6-5 and TRBJ1-1, with 7 nucleotides matching TRBD1. V lost 5 bases and J lost 2; bases outside the gene matches: 5. The CDR3 is 14 residues long. Germline CDR1 reads MNHEY; CDR2 reads SVGAGI. This CDR3 is CASSRRQGNTEAFF. CDR3 sequence (DNA): TGTGCCAGCAGTAGGCGACAGGGCAACACTGAAGCTTTCTTT.

This clone was observed a single time. The chain combines TRBV19 with TRBJ1-5; D not resolved. Trimming pared 1 base from V and 5 bases from J, leaving 9 bases between. CDR3 length equals 14 residues. Germline CDR1 and CDR2: LNHDA and SQIVND (reference sequence). DNA for the CDR3: TGTGCCAGTAGTATAGCGGGGTACGATCAGCCCCAGCATTTT. Protein sequence: CASSIAGYDQPQHF.

The chain is built from TRBV4-2 and TRBJ1-2; D is undetermined. Trimming stripped 3 bases from V and 8 bases from J, with 10 bases between. There are 12 residues in the CDR3. The V gene's germline CDR1 is LGHNA and CDR2 YNFKEQ. In nucleotides, the CDR3 is TGTGCCAGCAGCCATGAGGTTGGCGGCTACACCTTC. Residues: CASSHEVGGYTF.

A single count supports this clone. The chain is built from TRBV15 and TRBJ2-7; 12 nucleotides agree with TRBD2. Germline-derived CDR1 and CDR2 are LNHNV and YYDKDF (reference sequence). V was clipped by 1 base and J by 3 bases; unmatched bases: 25. The CDR3 totals 23 residues. The CDR3 DNA is TGTGCCACCAGCAGAGCGGTTCAGGCCCCGGGACTAGCGGGTAGGGGTCCCGTCTACGAGCAGTACTTC. Translating it yields CATSRAVQAPGLAGRGPVYEQYF.

The chain couples TRBV29-1 to TRBJ1-3; possibly TRBD1 for D (6 bases). The length of the CDR3 is 15 residues. Germline lookup yields CDR1 SQVTM and CDR2 ANQGSEA. The ends were cut back, 6 bases at V and 4 bases at J, with 19 bases in the middle. In DNA, the CDR3 is TGCAGCGTACCCCACCTGGGGGGGGGCGGAAACACCATATATTTT. Translation: CSVPHLGGGGNTIYF.

The rearrangement joins TRBV9 to TRBJ2-1, with a weak D call TRBD2 (5 bases). This CDR3 has 18 residues. Germline CDR1 is SGDLS and CDR2 is YYNGEE. Trimming pared 0 bases from V and 3 bases from J, leaving 19 bases between. The CDR3: CASSVAFSLNRDYNEQFF. In nucleotides, the CDR3 is TGTGCCAGCAGCGTAGCTTTCTCCTTAAACCGGGACTACAATGAGCAGTTCTTC.

The V and J genes are TRBV7-2 and TRBJ1-2; possibly TRBD1 for D (5 bases). V gave up 2 bases and J gave up 7 bases, with 29 bases separating them. The CDR3 is made up of 19 amino acids. Germline assignment: CDR1 SGHTA and CDR2 FQGNSA. CDR3 sequence: CASSLSGIRAGDNQGGYTF. CDR3 bases: TGTGCCAGCAGCTTATCTGGCATACGGGCGGGGGATAACCAGGGTGGCTACACCTTC.

The chain employs TRBV28 and TRBJ2-7, with 7 bases fitting TRBD1. The CDR3 has 16 amino acids. The germline CDR1 and CDR2 sequences are MDHEN and SYDVKM. The trim removed 4 bases at V and 0 bases at J, leaving 9 bases unmatched. In DNA, the CDR3 is TGTGCCAGCAGTTCGTCCCCGGGACAGAGCTCCTACGAGCAGTACTTC. Translation: CASSSSPGQSSYEQYF.

The chain joins TRBV4-1 to TRBJ1-2; D remains ambiguous. The germline V gene has CDR1 MGHRA and CDR2 YSYEKL. The V gene lost 0 bases and the J gene lost 8 bases, with 13 bases spanning the gap. This CDR3 is built from 14 residues. CDR3 protein: CASSQDVLLEGYTF. As DNA, the CDR3 is TGCGCCAGCAGCCAAGATGTGCTCCTGGAGGGCTACACCTTC.

The chain has TRBV19 and TRBJ2-1; 8 positions agree with TRBD1. Germline V gene lookup returns CDR1 LNHDA and CDR2 SQIVND (reference sequence). J gave up 10 bases and V 0 bases, and 8 bases lay outside the gene matches. The CDR3 is 15 amino acids. The CDR3 DNA is TGTGCCAGTAGTATAGAACCGGACAGGGATCAAGAGCAGTTCTTC. This translates into CASSIEPDRDQEQFF.

The DNA of the CDR3 is TGTGCCACCAGCGGGGGACAGGAGTACTCCTACGAGCAGTACTTC. As protein: CATSGGQEYSYEQYF. The chain couples TRBV15 to TRBJ2-7; 8 bases align to TRBD1. Germline V gives CDR1 LNHNV, CDR2 YYDKDF (reference sequence). The trim removed 5 bases at V and 0 bases at J, leaving 6 bases unmatched. The CDR3 has 15 amino acids.

This clone was found a few times. The rearrangement links TRBV10-3 to TRBJ1-3, with D possibly being TRBD1 (6 bases). V was clipped by 2 bases and J by 1 base, with 18 bases between them. The CDR3 extends over 18 amino acids. Germline CDR1 reads ENHRY; CDR2 reads SYGVKD. CDR3 protein: CAISEGIGTPFSGNTIYF. The CDR3 region has the DNA TGTGCCATCAGTGAGGGTATAGGGACACCCTTTTCTGGAAACACCATATATTTT.